This T cell receptor beta chain was captured by sequencing in a study of OX40 agonist ivuxolimab in advanced cancers. Background on the study: Patients in dose escalation had liver, melanoma, kidney or head and neck cancers. Partial responses were recorded for three patients, including one with hepatocellular carcinoma and two with cutaneous melanoma.

Study-level results: Dosing at 0.1 to 3.0 mg/kg was accompanied by clonal expansion of CD4+ and CD8+ blood T cells by week 6.

Produced via immunoSEQ multiplex PCR; TCRdb's table is partial and in-frame only. This sample carries 65,000 to 90,000 clones, over 75% of them seen once, and the ten largest clones take less than 0.6%. A note on this clone: Its cognate antigen is unknown.

The germline V gene encodes CDR1 LGHNT and CDR2 FRNRAP. V lost 6 bases, J lost 3 bases, and 6 bases lay in between. CDR3 size: 12 residues. The genes are TRBV12-5 and TRBJ1-5; no clear D gene. The sequencing used CD4+ or CD8+ T cells sorted from blood, collected in a trial of the OX40 agonist ivuxolimab. The receptor comes from an adult with an advanced solid tumor such as melanoma, head and neck, liver or kidney cancer. The CDR3 DNA reads TGTGCTAGTGGACACGACAATCAGCCCCAGCATTTT. Its protein is CASGHDNQPQHF.